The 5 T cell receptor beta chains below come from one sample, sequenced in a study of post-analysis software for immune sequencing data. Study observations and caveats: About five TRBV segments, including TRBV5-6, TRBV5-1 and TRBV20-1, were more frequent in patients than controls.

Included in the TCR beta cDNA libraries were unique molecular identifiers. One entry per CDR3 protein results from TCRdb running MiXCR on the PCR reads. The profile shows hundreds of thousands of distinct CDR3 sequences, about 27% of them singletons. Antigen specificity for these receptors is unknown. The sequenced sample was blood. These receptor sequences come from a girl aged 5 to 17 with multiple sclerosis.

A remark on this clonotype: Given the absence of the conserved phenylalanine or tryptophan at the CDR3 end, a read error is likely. The DNA for the CDR3 is TGTGCCAGCAGCTCGACTAGCGGGGGGGCAAGCTCCTACAATGAGCAGTTCTTA. It codes for CASSSTSGGASSYNEQFL. The chain recombines TRBV7-9 with TRBJ2-1; 14 bases are shared with TRBD2. The CDR3 extends over 18 amino acids. The junction had 5 bases not matched to a gene; V was cut back by 4 bases and J by 0 bases. The germline CDR1 and CDR2 sequences are SEHNR and FQNEAQ (reference sequence).

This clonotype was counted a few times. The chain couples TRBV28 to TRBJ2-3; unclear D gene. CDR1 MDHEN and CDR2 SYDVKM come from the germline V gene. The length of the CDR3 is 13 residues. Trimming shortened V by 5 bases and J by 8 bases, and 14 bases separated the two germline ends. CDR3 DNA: TGTGCCAGCAGTCCCCCTTTGTTTTCTACGCAGTATTTT. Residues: CASSPPLFSTQYF.

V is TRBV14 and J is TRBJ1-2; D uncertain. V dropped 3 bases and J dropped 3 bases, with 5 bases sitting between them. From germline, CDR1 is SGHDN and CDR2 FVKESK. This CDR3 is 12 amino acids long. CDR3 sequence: CASSHPYYGYTF. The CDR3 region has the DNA TGTGCCAGCAGCCATCCTTACTATGGCTACACCTTC.

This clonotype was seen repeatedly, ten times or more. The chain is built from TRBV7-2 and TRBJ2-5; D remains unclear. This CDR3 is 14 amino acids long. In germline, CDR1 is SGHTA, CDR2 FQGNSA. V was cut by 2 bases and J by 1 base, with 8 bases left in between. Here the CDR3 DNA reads TGTGCCAGCAGCTTATTAGGCGGCCAAGAGACCCAGTACTTC. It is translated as CASSLLGGQETQYF.

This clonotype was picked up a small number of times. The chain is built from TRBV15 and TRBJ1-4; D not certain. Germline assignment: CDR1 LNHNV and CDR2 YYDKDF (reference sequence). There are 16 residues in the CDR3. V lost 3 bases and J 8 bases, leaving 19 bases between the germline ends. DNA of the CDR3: TGTGCCACCAGCAGCTCCACGACGGACCTAAGCGAAAAACTGTTTTTT. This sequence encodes CATSSSTTDLSEKLFF. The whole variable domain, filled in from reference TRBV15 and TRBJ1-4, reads DAMVIQNPRYQVTQFGKPVTLSCSQTLNHNVMYWYQQKSSQAPKLLFHYYDKDFNNEADTPDNFQSRRPNTSFCFLDIRSPGLGDTAMYLCATSSSTTDLSEKLFFGSGTQLSVL.